The text below deals with one T cell receptor (beta chain). Its antigen remains unknown. This sample is part of a study of blood T cells in healthy people across ages. Study-level information: Researchers report that template switching captured about one barcoded beta molecule per two T cells. General observations from the study: From one million sequenced T cells, diversity estimates were lower bounds. Relative to aged donors, long-lived donors carried more naive CD4+ cells and displayed higher diversity. As age increased, TCR beta diversity per million T cells fell in a roughly linear fashion.

The CDR3 spans 16 residues. Trimming removed 3 bases from V and 7 bases from J, with 18 bases in between. CDR1 is MDHEN, CDR2 SYDVKM, per germline. With a J-beta primer mix and a sample-barcoded 5' primer, a second PCR ran roughly 6 to 11 cycles. TCRdb re-called the 5' RACE reads with MiXCR, one entry per CDR3 protein. The sample records more than 700,000 distinct CDR3 sequences, 50% to 65% being singletons. The receptor was isolated from a man older than 75 in good health. Specimen: blood. The chain joins TRBV28 to TRBJ2-2; weak D call: TRBD2 (6 bases). CDR3 amino acids: CASSFLRRAGGGELFF. In nucleotides, the CDR3 is TGTGCCAGCAGTTTCTTGAGGAGGGCCGGTGGCGGGGAGCTGTTTTTT.